The present TCR beta chain was sequenced within a study of tumor-infiltrating lymphocytes in primary liver carcinoma. Study-level results: Tumor top-250-clone fraction significantly exceeded that of blood (p = 0.039). Merely about 7-25% of top clones occurred in all five tumor regions.

With respect to this clonotype: Its antigen is undetermined. One end of the junction does not line up with germline, which may come from a read error.

Unsorted bulk tissue, about 19-32 mg of it, served as the source for co-extraction of RNA and DNA. The study enrolled treatment-naive patients with chronic HBV infection. Every tumor was sampled at five separate regions. TCR beta cDNA came from roughly 0.45 ug total RNA, primed with a constant-region primer. Three-round nested multiplex PCR performed with slightly modified ARM-PCR produced the TCR beta libraries. Using its own MiXCR run on the multiplex PCR reads, TCRdb lists one record per CDR3 protein. The repertoire has 70,000 to 85,000 distinct CDR3 sequences, 71% of them found once; the top ten carry approximately 14%. The source is a woman in her sixties or seventies with primary liver carcinoma and hepatitis B virus infection. Sequenced sample: liver tumor tissue from sampling region 4. The subset was: tumor region T4, right-lateral pole.

CDR3 protein: CASSLWRNTDMQYF. The CDR3 DNA reads as TGTGCCAGCAGCTTATGGAGAAACACAGATATGCAGTATTTC. The gene calls are TRBV11-3 and TRBJ2-3; D not certain. The CDR3 contains 14 residues. Germline CDR1 and CDR2: SGHNT and YENEEA.